The 8 T cell receptor beta chains below come from one sample, sequenced in a study of human T cells and chemical hapten exposure. TCRdb itself ran the RACE reads through MiXCR, one entry per CDR3 protein. The sample has approximately 77,000 distinct CDR3 sequences; less than 15% are singletons. Time point specified: pre-sensitization, week 0. The treatment: therapeutic diphenylcyclopropenone sensitization with weekly scalp DPC. This material consisted of whole blood, taken in connection with sensitization to the hapten diphenylcyclopropenone (DPC). Every receptor here comes from a woman in her forties or fifties with alopecia areata. Some clones in this sample may be carry-over from other donors' samples.

This chain uses TRBV12-3 or TRBV12-4 with TRBJ2-7, with TRBD2 matching over 8 bases. Unmatched junction bases numbered 8, after V lost 6 bases and J lost 4 bases. CDR3 length equals 14 residues. CDR3 DNA: TGTGCCAGCAGCCCGGGACTAGAGATATACGAGCAGTACTTC. Amino acid sequence: CASSPGLEIYEQYF.

This clonotype occurred a few times. The V and J genes are TRBV20-1 and TRBJ1-5; no definite D call. Germline V CDR1 and CDR2: DFQATT, SNEGSKA (reference sequence). There are 12 residues in the CDR3. V gave up 3 bases and J gave up 3 bases, with 6 bases separating them. In DNA, the CDR3 is TGCAGTGCTAGTCCGGCCAATCAGCCCCAGCATTTT. Its translation: CSASPANQPQHF.

The chain employs TRBV30 and TRBJ1-1; D is ambiguous. With 2 bases removed from V and 1 base from J, the gap between germline ends came to 14 bases. CDR1 and CDR2 (germline): GTSNPN, SVGIG (reference sequence). The length of the CDR3 is 15 residues. The DNA for the CDR3 is TGTGCCTGGAGTCGAAAGGGCACGGGGAACACTGAAGCTTTCTTT. Protein product: CAWSRKGTGNTEAFF.

V and J are TRBV23-1 and TRBJ2-3; maybe TRBD2 (5 bases). TRBV23-1 is an ORF, and what it does is uncertain. This CDR3 is 17 amino acids long. V was cut by 0 bases and J by 2 bases, with 15 bases left in between. This chain's CDR3 is CASSQSVELGDTDTQYF. In DNA form, the CDR3 reads TGCGCCAGCAGTCAATCGGTCGAACTAGGTGACACAGATACGCAGTATTTT.

This clonotype was seen only a few times. The chain employs TRBV7-6 and TRBJ1-4, with D possibly TRBD1 on 5 matching bases. The germline gives CDR1 SGHVS, CDR2 FNYEAQ. The V and J ends lost 5 bases and 2 bases respectively, with 12 bases between them. The CDR3 has 15 amino acids. The CDR3 sequence is CASSAGTFTNEKLFF. The CDR3 coding sequence is TGTGCCAGCAGCGCCGGGACGTTTACTAATGAAAAACTGTTTTTT. Full variable domain (rest looked up from reference TRBV7-6 and TRBJ1-4): GAGVSQSPRYKVTKRGQDVALRCDPISGHVSLYWYRQALGQGPEFLTYFNYEAQQDKSGLPNDRFSAERPEGSISTLTIQRTEQRDSAMYRCASSAGTFTNEKLFFGSGTQLSVL.

The rearrangement uses TRBV5-4 and TRBJ2-7, with 8 positions matching TRBD1. CDR1 is SGHNT, CDR2 YYREEE, per germline (reference sequence). With V trimmed by 3 bases and J by 2 bases, 7 bases remained unmatched. CDR3 length: 15 amino acids. CDR3 in DNA: TGTGCCAGCAGCTATAACAGGGGGGCTGCCTACGAGCAGTACTTC. Its translation is CASSYNRGAAYEQYF.

A few counts support this clonotype. V and J are TRBV9 and TRBJ1-3; no definite D call. V was pared by 3 bases and J by 0 bases, with 7 bases between. The germline V gene has CDR1 SGDLS and CDR2 YYNGEE. The CDR3 runs 14 residues. The DNA for the CDR3 is TGTGCCAGCAGCGGAGGAATCTCTGGAAACACCATATATTTT. Its translation is CASSGGISGNTIYF.

The chain is built from TRBV7-6 and TRBJ2-1; 7 positions match TRBD2. The CDR3 sequence is 15 residues long. CDR1 and CDR2 from the germline V gene are SGHVS and FNYEAQ. Trimming took 1 base from V and 4 from J; bases not matched to a gene: 4. CDR3 bases: TGTGCCAGCAGCTTAGGCGGGAGTTTGTACAATGAGCAGTTCTTC. Translated, it gives CASSLGGSLYNEQFF.